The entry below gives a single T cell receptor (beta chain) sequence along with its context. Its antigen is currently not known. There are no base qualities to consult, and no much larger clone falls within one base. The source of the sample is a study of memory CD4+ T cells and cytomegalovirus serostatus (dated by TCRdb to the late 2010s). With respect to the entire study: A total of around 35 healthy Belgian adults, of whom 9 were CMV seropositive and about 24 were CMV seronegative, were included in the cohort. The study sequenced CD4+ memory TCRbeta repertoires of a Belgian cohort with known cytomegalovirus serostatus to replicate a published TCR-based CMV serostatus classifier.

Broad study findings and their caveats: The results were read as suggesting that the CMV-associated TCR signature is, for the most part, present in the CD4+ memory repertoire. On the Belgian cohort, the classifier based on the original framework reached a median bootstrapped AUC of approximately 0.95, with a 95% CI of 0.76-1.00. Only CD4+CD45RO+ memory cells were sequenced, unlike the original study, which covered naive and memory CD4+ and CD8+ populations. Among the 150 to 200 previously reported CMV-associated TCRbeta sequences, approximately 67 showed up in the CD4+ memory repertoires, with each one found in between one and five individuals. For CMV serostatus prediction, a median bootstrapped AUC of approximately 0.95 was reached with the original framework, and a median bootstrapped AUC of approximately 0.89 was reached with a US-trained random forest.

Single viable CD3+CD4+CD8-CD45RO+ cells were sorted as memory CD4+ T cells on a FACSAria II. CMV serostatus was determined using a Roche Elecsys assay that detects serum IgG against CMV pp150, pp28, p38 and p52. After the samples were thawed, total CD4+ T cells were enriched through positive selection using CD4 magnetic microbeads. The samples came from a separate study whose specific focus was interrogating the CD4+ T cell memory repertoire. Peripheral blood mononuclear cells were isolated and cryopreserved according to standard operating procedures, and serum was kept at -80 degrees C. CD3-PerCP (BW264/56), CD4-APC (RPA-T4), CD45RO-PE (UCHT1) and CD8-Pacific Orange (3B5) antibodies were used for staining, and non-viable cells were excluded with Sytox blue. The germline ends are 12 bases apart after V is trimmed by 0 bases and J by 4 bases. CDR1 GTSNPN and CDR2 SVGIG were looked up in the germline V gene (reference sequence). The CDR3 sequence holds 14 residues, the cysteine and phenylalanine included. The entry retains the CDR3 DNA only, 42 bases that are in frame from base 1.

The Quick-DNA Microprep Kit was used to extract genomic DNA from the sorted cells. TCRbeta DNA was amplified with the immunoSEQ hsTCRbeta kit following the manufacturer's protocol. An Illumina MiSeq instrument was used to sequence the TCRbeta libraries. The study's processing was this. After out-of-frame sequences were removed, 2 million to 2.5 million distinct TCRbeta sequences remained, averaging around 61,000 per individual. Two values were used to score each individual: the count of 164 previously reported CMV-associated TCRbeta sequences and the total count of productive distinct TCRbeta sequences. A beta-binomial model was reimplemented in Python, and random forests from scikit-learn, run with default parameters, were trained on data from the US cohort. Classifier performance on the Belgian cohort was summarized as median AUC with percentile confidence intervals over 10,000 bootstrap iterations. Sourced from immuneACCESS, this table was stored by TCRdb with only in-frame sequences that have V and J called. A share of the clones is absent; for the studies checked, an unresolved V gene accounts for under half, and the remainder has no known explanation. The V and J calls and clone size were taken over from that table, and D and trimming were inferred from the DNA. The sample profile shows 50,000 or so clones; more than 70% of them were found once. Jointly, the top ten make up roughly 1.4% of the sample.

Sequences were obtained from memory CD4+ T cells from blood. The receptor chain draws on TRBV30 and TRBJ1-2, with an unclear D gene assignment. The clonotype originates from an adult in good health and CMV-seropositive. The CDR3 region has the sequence CAWSVLGRSYGYTF. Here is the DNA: TGTGCCTGGAGTGTACTCGGCAGGTCCTATGGCTACACCTTC.